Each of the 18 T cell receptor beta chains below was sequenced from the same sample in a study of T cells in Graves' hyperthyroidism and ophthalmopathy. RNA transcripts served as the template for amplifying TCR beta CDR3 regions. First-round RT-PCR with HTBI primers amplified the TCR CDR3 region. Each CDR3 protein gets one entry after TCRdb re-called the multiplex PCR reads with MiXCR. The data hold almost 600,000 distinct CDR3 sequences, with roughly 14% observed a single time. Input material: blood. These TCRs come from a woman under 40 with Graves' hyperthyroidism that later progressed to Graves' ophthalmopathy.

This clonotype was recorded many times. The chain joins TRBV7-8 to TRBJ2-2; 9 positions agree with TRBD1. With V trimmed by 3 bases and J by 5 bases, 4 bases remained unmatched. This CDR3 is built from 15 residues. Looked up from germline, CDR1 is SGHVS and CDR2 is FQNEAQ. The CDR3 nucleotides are TGTGCCAGCAGCTTGGACAGGGGAGGGACCGGGGAGCTGTTTTTT. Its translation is CASSLDRGGTGELFF. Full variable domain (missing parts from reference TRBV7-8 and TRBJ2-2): GAGVSQSPRYKVAKRGQDVALRCDPISGHVSLFWYQQALGQGPEFLTYFQNEAQLDKSGLPSDRFFAERPEGSVSTLKIQRTQQEDSAVYLCASSLDRGGTGELFFGEGSRLTVL.

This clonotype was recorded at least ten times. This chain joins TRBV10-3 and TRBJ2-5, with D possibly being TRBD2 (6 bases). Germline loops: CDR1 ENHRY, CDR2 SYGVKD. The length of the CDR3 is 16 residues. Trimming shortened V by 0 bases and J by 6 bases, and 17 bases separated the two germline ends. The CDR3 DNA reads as TGTGCCATCAGTGAGTCGACGGGCGGGGAGAGAAAGACCCAGTACTTC. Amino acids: CAISESTGGERKTQYF.

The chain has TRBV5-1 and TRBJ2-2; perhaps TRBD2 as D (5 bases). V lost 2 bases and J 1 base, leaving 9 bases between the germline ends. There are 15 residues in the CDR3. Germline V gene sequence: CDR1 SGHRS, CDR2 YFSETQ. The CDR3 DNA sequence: TGCGCCAGCAGCTTTTCCGGGGAGAACACCGGGGAGCTGTTTTTT. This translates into CASSFSGENTGELFF.

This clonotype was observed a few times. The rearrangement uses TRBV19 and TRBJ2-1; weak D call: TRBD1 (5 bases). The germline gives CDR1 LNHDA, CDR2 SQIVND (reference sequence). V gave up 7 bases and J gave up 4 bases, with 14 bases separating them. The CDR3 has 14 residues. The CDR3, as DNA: TGTGCCAGTACCGTTCAGGGCGCTTACAATGAGCAGTTCTTC. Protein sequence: CASTVQGAYNEQFF.

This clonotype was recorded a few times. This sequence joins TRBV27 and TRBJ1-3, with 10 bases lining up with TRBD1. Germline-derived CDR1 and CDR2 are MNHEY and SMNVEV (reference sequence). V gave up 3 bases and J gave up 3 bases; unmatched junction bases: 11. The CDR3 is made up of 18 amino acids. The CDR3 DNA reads TGTGCCAGCAGTTTTTCTCCCCCCGGGACAGGGGTTGGAAACACCATATATTTT. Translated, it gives CASSFSPPGTGVGNTIYF.

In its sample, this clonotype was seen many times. The DNA of the CDR3 is TGTGCCAGCAGCCCCGCGGGGCAGCGATATGGCTACACCTTC. It yields the protein CASSPAGQRYGYTF. This chain uses TRBV6-2 or TRBV6-3 with TRBJ1-2; possible D gene TRBD1, 5 bases. CDR3 length: 14 residues. Germline V CDR1 and CDR2: MNHEY, SVGEGT. V was pared by 6 bases and J by 5 bases, with 16 bases between.

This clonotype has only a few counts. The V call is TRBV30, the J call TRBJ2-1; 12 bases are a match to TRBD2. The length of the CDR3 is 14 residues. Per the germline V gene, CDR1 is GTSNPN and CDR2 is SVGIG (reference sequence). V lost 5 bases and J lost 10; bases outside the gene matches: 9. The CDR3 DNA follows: TGTGCCTGGGCTAGCGGGAGGGCTTCAGGGGAGCAGTTCTTC. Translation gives CAWASGRASGEQFF.

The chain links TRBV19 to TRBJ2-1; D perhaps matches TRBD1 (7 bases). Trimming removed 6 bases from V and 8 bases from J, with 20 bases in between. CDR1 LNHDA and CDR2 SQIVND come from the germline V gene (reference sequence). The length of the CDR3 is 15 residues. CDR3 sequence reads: CASRGLAGGIDEQFF. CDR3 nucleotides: TGTGCCAGTAGAGGTTTGGCAGGGGGGATCGATGAGCAGTTCTTC.

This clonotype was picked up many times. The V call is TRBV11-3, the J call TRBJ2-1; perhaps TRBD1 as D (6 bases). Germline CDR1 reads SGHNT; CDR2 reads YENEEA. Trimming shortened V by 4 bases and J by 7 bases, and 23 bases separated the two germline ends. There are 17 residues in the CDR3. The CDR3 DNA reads TGTGCCAGCAGCTGGGGCCCTCCGGGACACAGGTCAAATGAGCAGTTCTTC. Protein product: CASSWGPPGHRSNEQFF.

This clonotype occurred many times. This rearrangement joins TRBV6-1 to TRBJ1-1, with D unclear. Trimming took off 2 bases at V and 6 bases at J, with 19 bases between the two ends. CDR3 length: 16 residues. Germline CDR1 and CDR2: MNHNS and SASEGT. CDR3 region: CASSETLGNQQSEAFF. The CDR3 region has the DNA TGTGCCAGCAGTGAAACTCTCGGGAACCAACAGTCTGAAGCTTTCTTT.

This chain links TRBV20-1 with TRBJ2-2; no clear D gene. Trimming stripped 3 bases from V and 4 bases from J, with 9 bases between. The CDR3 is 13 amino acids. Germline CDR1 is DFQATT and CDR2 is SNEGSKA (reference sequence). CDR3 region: CSASVTSTGELFF. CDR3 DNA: TGCAGTGCTAGTGTAACAAGCACCGGGGAGCTGTTTTTT.

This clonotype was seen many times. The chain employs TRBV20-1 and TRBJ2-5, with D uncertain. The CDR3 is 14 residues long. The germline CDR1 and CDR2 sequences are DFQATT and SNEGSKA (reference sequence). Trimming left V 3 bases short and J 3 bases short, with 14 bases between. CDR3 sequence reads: CSARWAMNEETQYF. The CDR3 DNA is TGCAGTGCTAGGTGGGCGATGAACGAAGAGACCCAGTACTTC.

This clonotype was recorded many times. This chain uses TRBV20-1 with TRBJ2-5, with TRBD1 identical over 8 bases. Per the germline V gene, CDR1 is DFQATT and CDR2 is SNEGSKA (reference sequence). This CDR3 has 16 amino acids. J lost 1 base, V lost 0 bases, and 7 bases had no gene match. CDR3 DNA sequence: TGCAGTGCTAGAGATCCAGGGGGCTATCCCCAAGAGACCCAGTACTTC. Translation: CSARDPGGYPQETQYF.

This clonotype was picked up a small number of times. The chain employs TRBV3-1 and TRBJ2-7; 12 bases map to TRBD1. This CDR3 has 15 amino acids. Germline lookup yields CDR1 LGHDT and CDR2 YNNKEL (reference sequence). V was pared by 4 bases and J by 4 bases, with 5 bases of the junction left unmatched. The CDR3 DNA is TGTGCCAGCAGCCCCCGGGACAGGGGGCATTACGAGCAGTACTTC. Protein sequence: CASSPRDRGHYEQYF.

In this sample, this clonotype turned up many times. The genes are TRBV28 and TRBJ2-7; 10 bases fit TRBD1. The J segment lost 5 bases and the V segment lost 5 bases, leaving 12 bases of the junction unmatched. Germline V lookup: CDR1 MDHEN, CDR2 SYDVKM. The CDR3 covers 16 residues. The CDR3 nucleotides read TGTGCCAGCAGTCTAACCCCGGGACAGGGGCTCCACGAGCAGTACTTC. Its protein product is CASSLTPGQGLHEQYF.

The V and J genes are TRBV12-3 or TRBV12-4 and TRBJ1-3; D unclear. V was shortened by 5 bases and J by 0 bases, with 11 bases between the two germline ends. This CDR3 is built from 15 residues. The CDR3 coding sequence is TGTGCCAGCAGTACTACTACGACCTCTGGAAACACCATATATTTT. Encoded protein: CASSTTTTSGNTIYF.

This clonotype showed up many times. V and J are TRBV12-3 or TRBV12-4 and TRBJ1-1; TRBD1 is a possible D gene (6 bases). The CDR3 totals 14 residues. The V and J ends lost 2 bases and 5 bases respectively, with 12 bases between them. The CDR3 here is CASSLIGGGTEAFF. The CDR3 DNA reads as TGTGCCAGCAGTTTAATAGGGGGGGGGACTGAAGCTTTCTTT.

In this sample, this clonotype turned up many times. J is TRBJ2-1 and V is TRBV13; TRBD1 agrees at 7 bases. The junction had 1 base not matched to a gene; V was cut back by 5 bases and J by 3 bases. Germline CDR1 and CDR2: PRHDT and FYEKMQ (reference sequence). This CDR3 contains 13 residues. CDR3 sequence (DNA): TGTGCCAGCAGCCGACAGGGCTACAATGAGCAGTTCTTC. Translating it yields CASSRQGYNEQFF.